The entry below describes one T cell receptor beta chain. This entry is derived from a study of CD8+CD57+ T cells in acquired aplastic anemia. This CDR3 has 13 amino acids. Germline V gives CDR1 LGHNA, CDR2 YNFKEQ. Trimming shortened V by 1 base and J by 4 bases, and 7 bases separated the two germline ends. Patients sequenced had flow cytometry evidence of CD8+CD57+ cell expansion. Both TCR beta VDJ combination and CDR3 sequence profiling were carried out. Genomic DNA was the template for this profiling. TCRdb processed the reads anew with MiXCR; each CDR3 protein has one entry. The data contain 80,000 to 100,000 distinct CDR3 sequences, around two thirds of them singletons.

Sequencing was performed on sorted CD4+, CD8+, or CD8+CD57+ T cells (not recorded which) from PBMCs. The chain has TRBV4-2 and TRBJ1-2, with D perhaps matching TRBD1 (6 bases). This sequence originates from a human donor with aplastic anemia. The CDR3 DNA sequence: TGTGCCAGCAGCCAAGGAGGGGGCTATGGCTACACCTTC. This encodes CASSQGGGYGYTF.